The clone carrying this T cell receptor (beta chain) appeared many times. This entry is derived from a study of T cells in Graves' hyperthyroidism and ophthalmopathy. At the level of the study: Blood was drawn when the patient was first diagnosed and still untreated.

The germline V and J ends were trimmed by 0 bases and 6 bases, with 19 bases remaining between them. The CDR3 is 17 amino acids. Germline V gene data show CDR1 as SGHRS and CDR2 as YFSETQ. Lactation, pregnancy, other autoimmune disease or uncontrolled infection excluded patients. Diagnoses were made from clinical symptoms, serum measures (thyroxine and TRAb), thyroid ultrasound and orbital computed tomography. TCR beta CDR3 region amplification was performed from RNA transcripts. First-round RT-PCR of the TCR CDR3 relied on the HTBI primer set. TCRdb reprocessed the multiplex PCR reads via MiXCR and lists one record per CDR3 protein. Of around 400,000 distinct CDR3 sequences in the sample, 15% to 19% were seen once.

The source material was blood. The source is a woman aged 18-35 years with Graves' hyperthyroidism that later progressed to Graves' ophthalmopathy. The chain is built from TRBV5-1 and TRBJ2-1; no clear D. The CDR3 nucleotides read TGCGCCAGCAGCTTGGCCCCAGGTTCCTGGGGTCCCAATGAGCAGTTCTTC. Amino acid sequence: CASSLAPGSWGPNEQFF.